The rows below give T cell receptor beta chains drawn from one sample of a study of shared clonotypes between healthy human individuals. TCRdb keeps only in-frame clones here, not all; method: immunoSEQ multiplex PCR. The data contain about 960,000 clones, approximately 80% of them singletons. Sample: memory CD4+ T cells sorted from blood. The source is a man aged 18 to 29 in good health. Each CDR3 is given with its conserved first and last residue. Fields, in order: J gene, clone size, D gene, V gene, CDR3 protein, CDR3 DNA. The D gene is left open where the match is weak. Clone size is given for some rows only: seen once, a few or many times, or a class if the clone is expanded.

>TRBJ1-4|.|.|TRBV9
CASSVGQGRGTNEKLFF
TGTGCCAGCAGCGTAGGCCAGGGTAGAGGAACTAATGAAAAACTGTTTTTT
>TRBJ2-3|.|TRBD1|TRBV5-5
CASSPLAGGRTDTQYF
TGTGCCAGCAGCCCCCTAGCAGGGGGACGCACAGATACGCAGTATTTT
>TRBJ1-2|.|.|TRBV18
CASSTDNNYGYTF
TGTGCCAGCTCAACGGACAATAACTATGGCTACACCTTC
>TRBJ2-3|.|.|TRBV5-1
CASSLAWGRDTQYF
TGCGCCAGCAGCTTGGCCTGGGGAAGAGATACGCAGTATTTT
>TRBJ1-2|.|.|TRBV29-1
CSVVGKYGYTF
TGCAGCGTTGTCGGGAAATACGGCTACACCTTC
>TRBJ2-5|.|.|TRBV7-2
CASSLETSDPGGQYF
TGTGCCAGCAGCTTAGAGACTAGCGACCCAGGGGGCCAGTACTTC
>TRBJ2-7|.|TRBD2|TRBV29-1
CSVVPLAGGSYEQYF
TGCAGCGTTGTCCCTCTAGCGGGAGGTAGCTACGAGCAGTACTTC
>TRBJ2-1|.|.|TRBV5-1
CASREGRIATYNEQFF
TGCGCCAGCCGTGAGGGTAGGATTGCGACCTACAATGAGCAGTTCTTC
>TRBJ2-2|.|.|TRBV25-1
CASSDPGRSNTGELFF
TGTGCCAGCAGTGATCCCGGCAGATCAAACACCGGAGAGCTGTTTTTT
>TRBJ1-6|.|.|TRBV5-1
CASSLVSSYNSPLHF
TGCGCCAGCAGCTTGGTGAGCTCCTATAATTCACCCCTCCACTTT
>TRBJ1-1|once|.|TRBV7-8
CASRRRDGGNIEAFF
TGTGCCAGCAGGCGAAGGGACGGTGGTAATATTGAAGCTTTCTTT
>TRBJ2-1|.|.|TRBV11-2
CASSLAPGSRYNEQFF
TGTGCCAGCAGCTTAGCCCCGGGTAGCCGATACAATGAGCAGTTCTTC
>TRBJ1-3|.|TRBD1|TRBV9
CASSVGGTGGRGNTIYF
TGTGCCAGCAGCGTCGGAGGGACAGGGGGTAGAGGAAACACCATATATTTT
>TRBJ2-7|few|TRBD1|TRBV20-1
CSARTGNEQYF
TGCAGTGCTAGGACAGGGAACGAGCAGTACTTC
>TRBJ1-3|once|TRBD1|TRBV29-1
CSVVGTGDGNTIYF
TGCAGCGTTGTCGGGACAGGGGACGGAAACACCATATATTTT
>TRBJ1-3|.|.|TRBV9
CASSTYGPGASGNTIYF
TGTGCCAGCAGCACCTACGGCCCGGGGGCGTCCGGAAACACCATATATTTT
>TRBJ2-7|few|.|TRBV6-1
CASSERALSSYEQYF
TGTGCCAGCAGTGAAAGGGCCCTTTCTTCCTACGAGCAGTACTTC
>TRBJ1-3|many|.|TRBV6-6
CASKNSGHTIYF
TGTGCCAGCAAGAACAGCGGGCACACCATATATTTT
>TRBJ1-2|.|TRBD1|TRBV6-1
CASREPGQGFFYGYTF
TGTGCCAGCAGAGAACCGGGACAGGGGTTTTTCTATGGCTACACCTTC
>TRBJ1-1|.|.|TRBV10-2
CASSEGPGTEAFF
TGCGCCAGCAGTGAGGGGCCGGGCACTGAAGCTTTCTTT
>TRBJ1-2|few|TRBD1|TRBV14
CASSQRQGSSSYGYTF
TGTGCCAGCAGCCAACGACAGGGATCAAGCAGCTATGGCTACACCTTC
>TRBJ1-1|.|.|TRBV20-1
CSARAAEAFF
TGCAGTGCTAGAGCTGCTGAAGCTTTCTTT
>TRBJ1-2|.|.|TRBV18
CASSRDGPGGYTF
TGTGCCAGCTCAAGGGACGGCCCAGGAGGCTACACCTTC
>TRBJ2-2|.|TRBD1|TRBV5-1
CASSIGQASGTGELFF
TGCGCCAGCAGCATAGGACAGGCCTCGGGAACCGGGGAGCTGTTTTTT
>TRBJ2-2|.|.|TRBV7-2
CASSLGGVSGNTGELFF
TGTGCCAGCAGCTTAGGTGGCGTCTCAGGGAACACCGGGGAGCTGTTTTTT
>TRBJ2-7|many|.|TRBV12-5
CASGHRCVYEQYF
TGTGCTAGTGGACATAGATGTGTTTACGAGCAGTACTTC
>TRBJ2-5|once|TRBD1|TRBV25-1
CASTGQGARETQYF
TGTGCCAGCACCGGACAGGGGGCGAGGGAGACCCAGTACTTC
>TRBJ2-7|.|TRBD2|TRBV5-1
CASSSQAGGHEQYF
TGCGCCAGCAGCTCCCAGGCGGGGGGCCACGAGCAGTACTTC
>TRBJ2-1|.|.|TRBV5-1
CASSPEGGPQFF
TGCGCCAGCAGCCCAGAGGGGGGACCGCAGTTCTTC
>TRBJ1-6|.|TRBD1|TRBV25-1
CASSPLGTGGTSPLHF
TGTGCCAGCAGTCCCCTGGGGACAGGGGGTACTTCACCCCTCCACTTT
>TRBJ2-3|.|.|TRBV6-5
CASSPARVSPDTQYF
TGTGCCAGCAGCCCCGCGAGGGTGAGCCCAGATACGCAGTATTTT
>TRBJ1-5|.|.|TRBV19
CASSIGGSADQPQHF
TGTGCCAGTAGTATTGGAGGGTCTGCGGATCAGCCCCAGCATTTT
>TRBJ2-3|.|TRBD2|TRBV18
CASSPPVREGRDTQYF
TGTGCCAGCTCACCACCGGTGAGGGAGGGAAGAGATACGCAGTATTTT
>TRBJ2-7|.|.|TRBV5-1
CASSLVRGQSSYEQYF
TGCGCCAGCAGCTTGGTTCGGGGTCAGAGCTCCTACGAGCAGTACTTC
>TRBJ2-7|.|.|TRBV30
CAWRTPGLSSYEQYF
TGTGCCTGGAGGACGCCGGGCCTGAGCTCCTACGAGCAGTACTTC
>TRBJ2-2|once|.|TRBV30
CAWSIIGQNTGELFF
TGTGCCTGGAGTATAATCGGACAGAACACCGGGGAGCTGTTTTTT
>TRBJ1-1|.|.|TRBV20-1
CSAPPQGLAFF
TGCAGTGCGCCCCCCCAGGGCTTAGCTTTCTTT
>TRBJ2-1|.|TRBD1|TRBV5-5
CASSSGGNEQFF
TGTGCCAGCTCGTCAGGGGGCAATGAGCAGTTCTTC
>TRBJ1-5|once|TRBD1|TRBV27
CASRPTDRGHFQPQHF
TGTGCCAGCAGGCCTACCGACAGGGGGCATTTTCAGCCCCAGCATTTT
>TRBJ1-2|.|.|TRBV15
CATSPSWGGDYGYTF
TGTGCCACCAGCCCATCCTGGGGCGGAGACTATGGCTACACCTTC
>TRBJ1-2|.|.|TRBV19
CASSMVGPDGYTF
TGTGCCAGTAGTATGGTTGGACCAGATGGCTACACCTTC
>TRBJ2-2|.|.|TRBV18
CASSPNQGNTGELFF
TGTGCCAGCTCACCCAACCAAGGGAACACCGGGGAGCTGTTTTTT
>TRBJ2-3|.|.|TRBV18
CASSPPGPDTQYF
TGTGCCAGCTCACCCCCCGGCCCAGATACGCAGTATTTT
>TRBJ2-2|.|.|TRBV10-1
CASRQDPNTGELFF
TGCGCCAGCCGTCAGGATCCAAACACCGGGGAGCTGTTTTTT
>TRBJ2-6|.|.|TRBV28
CASSSTVLAPLGANVLTF
TGTGCCAGCAGTTCGACCGTCCTCGCGCCTCTGGGGGCCAACGTCCTGACTTTC
>TRBJ1-6|few|.|TRBV19
CASSPLLVSPLHF
TGTGCCAGTAGTCCTCTCCTGGTTTCACCCCTCCACTTT
>TRBJ2-1|many|TRBD2|TRBV2
CASRGTSGSYNEQFF
TGTGCCAGCAGGGGGACTAGCGGGTCATACAATGAGCAGTTCTTC
>TRBJ1-1|.|.|TRBV25-1
CASSEYRNTEAFF
TGTGCCAGCAGTGAATACCGGAACACTGAAGCTTTCTTT
>TRBJ2-3|.|.|TRBV9
CASSPRTRGDTQYF
TGTGCCAGCAGCCCACGGACTAGGGGGGATACGCAGTATTTT
>TRBJ1-6|once|TRBD1|TRBV6-6
CASSDRQGRNSPLHF
TGTGCCAGCAGTGACCGACAGGGAAGGAATTCACCCCTCCACTTT
>TRBJ1-1|.|.|TRBV19
CASSIAGRSEAFF
TGTGCCAGTAGTATCGCGGGACGGAGTGAAGCTTTCTTT
>TRBJ2-3|once|TRBD2|TRBV9
CASSVVPMGLATQDTQYF
TGTGCCAGCAGCGTAGTACCAATGGGACTAGCAACGCAAGATACGCAGTATTTT
>TRBJ2-5|.|.|TRBV4-1
CASSISGTGTQETQYF
TGCGCCAGCAGCATTAGTGGGACGGGAACGCAAGAGACCCAGTACTTC
>TRBJ1-4|.|TRBD1|TRBV10-3
CAISESGDRGREKLFF
TGTGCCATCAGTGAGTCAGGGGACAGGGGCCGTGAAAAACTGTTTTTT
>TRBJ2-2|.|TRBD1|TRBV6-5
CASSPGTANTGELFF
TGTGCCAGCAGTCCGGGGACAGCGAACACCGGGGAGCTGTTTTTT
>TRBJ2-6|.|.|TRBV27
CASSSGAGANVLTF
TGTGCCAGCAGTTCAGGGGCCGGGGCCAACGTCCTGACTTTC
>TRBJ1-4|few|.|TRBV19
CASRRTVNEKLFF
TGTGCCAGTAGAAGGACAGTTAATGAAAAACTGTTTTTT
>TRBJ2-5|.|.|TRBV25-1
CASSDLGQGETQYF
TGTGCCAGCAGTGATTTAGGTCAGGGCGAGACCCAGTACTTC
>TRBJ1-1|.|.|TRBV5-5
CASSRSDLENTEAFF
TGTGCCAGCAGCCGTTCCGACCTGGAGAACACTGAAGCTTTCTTT